What follows are 27 T cell receptor beta chains derived from one specimen sequenced in a study of T cell changes during pregnancy in multiple sclerosis (dated by TCRdb to the late 2010s). The method was the immunoSEQ multiplex PCR assay. TCRdb retrieved this table from immuneACCESS and kept in-frame rearrangements only. Not all clones are present; in checked studies, unresolved V genes account for under half, and no reason is known for the remainder. In this sample the table shows about 59,000 clones, approximately 93% of which occur a single time. Roughly 2.5% of the sample comes from the top ten. Material: CD8+ T cells from peripheral blood mononuclear cells, obtained in the third trimester of pregnancy. Receptor source: a female donor with multiple sclerosis, enrolled in a pregnancy study.

This clone was recorded only once. The CDR3 loop reads CASSLGDYRKNIQYF. DNA for the CDR3: TGTGCCAGCAGCTTGGGGGACTACCGAAAAAACATTCAGTACTTC. V and J are TRBV7-2 and TRBJ2-4; TRBD2 aligns across 7 bases. V dropped 3 bases and J dropped 4; count of bases not matched to a gene: 6. Germline assignment: CDR1 SGHTA and CDR2 FQGNSA. The CDR3 is made up of 15 amino acids.

This sequence joins TRBV4-1 and TRBJ2-1, with D possibly matching TRBD1 (5 bases). V was clipped by 0 bases and J by 9 bases, with 12 bases between them. The CDR3 is made up of 14 amino acids. Germline CDR1 and CDR2: MGHRA and YSYEKL. The CDR3 DNA is TGCGCCAGCAGCCAAGACGGCAGGGAAGGTGAGCAGTTCTTC. Translating it yields CASSQDGREGEQFF.

The CDR3 nucleotides read TGTGCCAGCAAGGGGATCACCGGGGAGCTGTTTTTT. Its translation is CASKGITGELFF. The chain is built from TRBV9 and TRBJ2-2, with D maybe TRBD1 (5 bases). Between the trimmed V and J ends, which lost 6 bases and 4 bases, there was a span of 7 bases. CDR1 is SGDLS and CDR2 is YYNGEE in the germline V gene. The CDR3 has 12 residues.

J is TRBJ1-1 and V is TRBV5-5; D gene ambiguous. Looked up from germline, CDR1 is SGHKS and CDR2 is YYEKEE (reference sequence). The CDR3 loop spans 13 amino acids. Trimming left V 4 bases short and J 1 base short, with 8 bases between. The CDR3 region is CASSDLPNTEAFF. The CDR3 DNA reads as TGTGCCAGCAGCGACTTACCGAACACTGAAGCTTTCTTT.

The J gene is TRBJ2-2, the V gene TRBV14; possibly TRBD2 for D (5 bases). V gave up 0 bases and J gave up 3 bases, with 11 bases separating them. CDR1 is SGHDN, CDR2 FVKESK, per germline. The CDR3 is made up of 16 amino acids. The CDR3 protein is CASSQEAGLYTGELFF. The CDR3 nucleotides are TGTGCCAGCAGCCAAGAGGCGGGTTTGTACACCGGGGAGCTGTTTTTT.

The chain couples TRBV2 to TRBJ2-4; TRBD1 might be the D (6 bases). Germline CDR1 and CDR2: SNHLY and FYNNEI. V was shortened by 7 bases and J by 0 bases, with 10 bases between the two germline ends. The CDR3 is 14 residues long. CDR3 in DNA: TGTGCCAGCAAGGGGGTACTAGCCAAAAACATTCAGTACTTC. It yields the protein CASKGVLAKNIQYF.

J is TRBJ1-3 and V is TRBV2, with a tentative D call TRBD1 (6 bases). The CDR3 consists of 12 residues. Germline V gene lookup returns CDR1 SNHLY and CDR2 FYNNEI. The V and J ends lost 7 bases and 7 bases respectively, with 11 bases between them. The CDR3 protein is CASNRQENTIYF. The CDR3 nucleotides are TGTGCCAGCAACAGACAGGAGAACACCATATATTTT.

V is TRBV27 and J is TRBJ2-7; D gene unclear. The CDR3 totals 12 residues. Germline loops: CDR1 MNHEY, CDR2 SMNVEV (reference sequence). The germline V and J ends were trimmed by 6 bases and 2 bases, with 8 bases remaining between them. In nucleotides, the CDR3 is TGTGCCAGCAGGAGCCCCACCTACGAGCAGTACTTC. Residues: CASRSPTYEQYF.

The chain couples TRBV20-1 to TRBJ1-1, with D possibly being TRBD1 (5 bases). The CDR3 contains 11 residues. Germline V gene data show CDR1 as DFQATT and CDR2 as SNEGSKA (reference sequence). Trimming shortened V by 2 bases and J by 10 bases, and 11 bases separated the two germline ends. The CDR3 DNA reads TGCAGTGCTAGAATGGGGCTTGCAGCTTTCTTT. Protein sequence: CSARMGLAAFF.

The chain joins TRBV5-4 to TRBJ2-5; 7 bases map to TRBD1. The germline V gene encodes CDR1 SGHNT and CDR2 YYREEE (reference sequence). This CDR3 is 13 amino acids long. V lost 4 bases to trimming and J lost 1 base; unmatched junction nucleotides: 1. As DNA, the CDR3 is TGTGCCAGCAGCCGACAGGGCCAAGAGACCCAGTACTTC. Its translation is CASSRQGQETQYF.

The J gene is TRBJ1-2, the V gene TRBV19; D gene uncertain. The CDR3 is 13 amino acids. V lost 3 bases to trimming and J lost 4 bases, with 9 bases between them. Germline CDR1 and CDR2: LNHDA and SQIVND (reference sequence). CDR3 nucleotide sequence: TGTGCCAGTAGTATTGTGGAGAGCTATGGCTACACCTTC. Protein sequence: CASSIVESYGYTF.

The chain combines TRBV7-9 with TRBJ2-2, with D possibly TRBD2 on 6 matching bases. The V end was cut by 4 bases, the J end by 6 bases, with 18 bases between. The CDR3 extends over 16 amino acids. Germline V lookup: CDR1 SEHNR, CDR2 FQNEAQ (reference sequence). The DNA of the CDR3 is TGTGCCAGCAGCTCCTTGACTAGTGAGGTCCCCGGGGAGCTGTTTTTT. It codes for CASSSLTSEVPGELFF. The entire variable domain, with the rest obtained from reference TRBV7-9 and TRBJ2-2, is as follows: DTGVSQNPRHKITKRGQNVTFRCDPISEHNRLYWYRQTLGQGPEFLTYFQNEAQLEKSRLLSDRFSAERPKGSFSTLEIQRTEQGDSAMYLCASSSLTSEVPGELFFGEGSRLTVL.

The V gene is TRBV18, the J gene TRBJ2-5; TRBD2 agrees at 7 bases. The germline V gene has CDR1 KGHSH and CDR2 LQKENI. CDR3 size: 16 residues. The trim removed 5 bases at V and 5 bases at J, leaving 14 bases unmatched. CDR3 sequence (DNA): TGTGCCAGCTCAGATTTGCGGGAGTCGGCTTCGGAGACCCAGTACTTC. It encodes CASSDLRESASETQYF.

This clone showed up just once. The rearrangement joins TRBV9 to TRBJ2-1; perhaps TRBD2 as D (6 bases). V was shortened by 10 bases and J by 9 bases, with 26 bases between the two germline ends. This CDR3 spans 15 amino acids. Germline CDR1 is SGDLS and CDR2 is YYNGEE. CDR3 sequence (DNA): TGTGCCTTAGTGGTCTGTAGCGGAAGGGATACTGAGCAGTTCTTC. The encoded protein is CALVVCSGRDTEQFF.

This rearrangement joins TRBV9 to TRBJ2-2; 10 positions match TRBD2. Trimming removed 0 bases from V and 8 bases from J; junction bases left unmatched: 7. This CDR3 is built from 16 residues. CDR1 and CDR2 from the germline V gene are SGDLS and YYNGEE. CDR3 in amino acids: CASSVASGRALGELFF. The CDR3 DNA is TGTGCCAGCAGCGTAGCAAGCGGGAGGGCCTTAGGGGAGCTGTTTTTT.

The chain combines TRBV5-1 with TRBJ2-5, with D possibly matching TRBD2 (7 bases). Germline values: CDR1 SGHRS, CDR2 YFSETQ. Trimming took 6 bases from V and 5 from J, leaving 20 bases between them. The CDR3 spans 15 residues. CDR3 residues: CASTLGGGVEETQYF. CDR3 DNA: TGCGCCAGCACCCTGGGCGGGGGCGTGGAGGAGACCCAGTACTTC.

This rearrangement joins TRBV19 to TRBJ1-1; D is undetermined. Germline values: CDR1 LNHDA, CDR2 SQIVND (reference sequence). The ends were cut back, 1 base at V and 8 bases at J, with 8 bases in the middle. This CDR3 spans 12 amino acids. The CDR3 DNA is TGTGCCAGTAGTATAGGCCAGATAGAAGCTTTCTTT. Protein sequence: CASSIGQIEAFF.

The chain links TRBV27 to TRBJ1-5, with D maybe TRBD1 (6 bases). The CDR3 runs 15 residues. Germline values: CDR1 MNHEY, CDR2 SMNVEV (reference sequence). With 4 bases removed from V and 3 bases from J, the gap between germline ends came to 13 bases. CDR3 bases: TGTGCCAGCAGTTGGGGGGCGGGGGTCAATCAGCCCCAGCATTTT. Its protein is CASSWGAGVNQPQHF.

The rearrangement uses TRBV30 and TRBJ1-4; D remains unclear. The CDR3 loop spans 12 amino acids. Germline CDR1 GTSNPN, CDR2 SVGIG (reference sequence). The V end was cut by 0 bases, the J end by 8 bases, with 7 bases between. The DNA for the CDR3 is TGTGCCTGGAGTGTACTAGGGGAAAAACTGTTTTTT. It encodes CAWSVLGEKLFF.

A note on this clone: No DNA is shown, since the ends of the CDR3 on it are uncertain; the CDR3 is the one TCRdb lists. V usage is TRBV5-1 and J usage is TRBJ2-7; the D call of TRBD2 is as the table states it, not checked on the DNA. The CDR3 region is 13 residues in length, termini included. Germline CDR1 SGHRS, CDR2 YFSETQ. CDR3 region: CASSWGLGNPWYF.

This rearrangement joins TRBV4-2 to TRBJ1-4; perhaps TRBD1 as D (5 bases). Looked up from germline, CDR1 is LGHNA and CDR2 is YNFKEQ. This CDR3 has 17 residues. Trimming left V 1 base short and J 1 base short, with 13 bases between. This CDR3 is CASSQGDNQGTNEKLFF. CDR3 sequence (DNA): TGTGCCAGCAGCCAAGGTGACAACCAGGGAACTAATGAAAAACTGTTTTTT.

The CDR3 sequence is CASTWAGENYEQYF. Here the CDR3 DNA reads TGTGCCAGCACATGGGCGGGAGAAAACTACGAGCAGTACTTC. V and J are TRBV28 and TRBJ2-7; TRBD2 agrees at 7 bases. The CDR3 is made up of 14 amino acids. The J segment lost 3 bases and the V segment lost 7 bases, leaving 9 bases of the junction unmatched. The germline CDR1 and CDR2 sequences are MDHEN and SYDVKM.

Written as DNA, the CDR3 is TGTGCCAGCACAACCCACCAGCGGGGGGGGTATGGCTACACCTTC. Encoded protein: CASTTHQRGGYGYTF. The chain uses TRBV19 and TRBJ1-2; D is perhaps TRBD1 (5 bases). This CDR3 comprises 15 residues. V dropped 9 bases and J dropped 5 bases, with 22 bases sitting between them. Germline assignment: CDR1 LNHDA and CDR2 SQIVND (reference sequence).

This chain uses TRBV7-8 with TRBJ1-5; TRBD1 matches 7 bases. The V gene end was trimmed by 5 bases and the J gene end by 4 bases; junction bases not matched to a gene: 11. This CDR3 is built from 16 residues. The germline V gene encodes CDR1 SGHVS and CDR2 FQNEAQ. CDR3 in DNA: TGTGCCAGCAGCCCCTTGGACAGGTTGCTAAATCAGCCCCAGCATTTT. Translated, it gives CASSPLDRLLNQPQHF.

The chain employs TRBV28 and TRBJ2-1; 10 nucleotides align to TRBD2. J gave up 0 bases and V 8 bases, and 10 bases lay outside the gene matches. Per the germline V gene, CDR1 is MDHEN and CDR2 is SYDVKM. The CDR3 is 17 residues long. The CDR3 loop reads CASAGGSGRSSYNEQFF. DNA for the CDR3: TGTGCCAGCGCTGGGGGTAGCGGGAGGAGCTCCTACAATGAGCAGTTCTTC. The whole variable domain, remainder taken from reference TRBV28 and TRBJ2-1, is DVKVTQSSRYLVKRTGEKVFLECVQDMDHENMFWYRQDPGLGLRLIYFSYDVKMKEKGDIPEGYSVSREKKERFSLILESASTNQTSMYLCASAGGSGRSSYNEQFFGPGTRLTVL.

The chain links TRBV7-9 to TRBJ2-1, with TRBD1 as a possible D gene (5 bases). The CDR3 is 13 amino acids. V shed 5 bases and J shed 3 bases, with 8 bases lying between them. CDR1 and CDR2 (germline): SEHNR, FQNEAQ (reference sequence). In DNA, the CDR3 is TGTGCCAGCAGCCCAGACAGCTACAATGAGCAGTTCTTC. Translation: CASSPDSYNEQFF.

The gene calls are TRBV19 and TRBJ2-7; 10 bases align to TRBD1. The germline CDR1 and CDR2 sequences are LNHDA and SQIVND (reference sequence). Trimming at V came to 7 bases and at J to 1 base, leaving 7 bases not matched to a gene. The CDR3 consists of 15 residues. CDR3 nucleotides: TGTGCCAGTATGACAGGGGGCCACGGATCCTACGAGCAGTACTTC. Translating it yields CASMTGGHGSYEQYF.